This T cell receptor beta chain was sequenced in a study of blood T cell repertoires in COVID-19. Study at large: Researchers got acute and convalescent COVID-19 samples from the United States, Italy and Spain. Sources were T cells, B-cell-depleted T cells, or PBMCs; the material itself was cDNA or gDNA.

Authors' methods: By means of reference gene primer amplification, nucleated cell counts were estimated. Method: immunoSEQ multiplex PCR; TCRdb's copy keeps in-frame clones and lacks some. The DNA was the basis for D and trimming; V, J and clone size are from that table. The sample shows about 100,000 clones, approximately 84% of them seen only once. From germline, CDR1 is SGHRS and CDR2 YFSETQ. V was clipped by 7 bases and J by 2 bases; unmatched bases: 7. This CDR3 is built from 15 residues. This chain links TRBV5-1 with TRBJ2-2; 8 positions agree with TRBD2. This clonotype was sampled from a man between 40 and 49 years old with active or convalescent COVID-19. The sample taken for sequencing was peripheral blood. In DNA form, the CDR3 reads TGCGCCAGCGATGCGGGGGGCCTTAACACCGGGGAGCTGTTTTTT. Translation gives CASDAGGLNTGELFF.